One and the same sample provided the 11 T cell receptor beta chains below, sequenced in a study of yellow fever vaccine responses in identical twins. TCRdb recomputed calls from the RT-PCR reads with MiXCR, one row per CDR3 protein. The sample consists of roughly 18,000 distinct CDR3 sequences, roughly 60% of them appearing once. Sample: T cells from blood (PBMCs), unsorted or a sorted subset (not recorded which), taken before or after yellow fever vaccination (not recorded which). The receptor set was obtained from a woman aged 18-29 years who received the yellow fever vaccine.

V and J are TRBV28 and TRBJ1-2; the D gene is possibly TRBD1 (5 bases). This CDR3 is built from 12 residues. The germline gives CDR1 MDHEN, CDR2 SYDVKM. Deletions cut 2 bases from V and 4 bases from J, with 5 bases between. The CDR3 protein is CASSLGTYGYTF. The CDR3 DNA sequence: TGTGCCAGCAGTTTAGGGACCTATGGCTACACCTTC.

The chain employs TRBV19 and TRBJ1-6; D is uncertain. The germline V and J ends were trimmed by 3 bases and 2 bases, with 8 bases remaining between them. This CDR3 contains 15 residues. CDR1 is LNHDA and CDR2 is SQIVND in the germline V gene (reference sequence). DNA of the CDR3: TGTGCCAGTAGTATGGGCAGGACCTATAATTCACCCCTCCACTTT. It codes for CASSMGRTYNSPLHF.

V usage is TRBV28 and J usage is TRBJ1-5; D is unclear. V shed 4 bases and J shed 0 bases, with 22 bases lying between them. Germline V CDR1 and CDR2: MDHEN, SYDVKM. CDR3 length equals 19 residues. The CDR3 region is CASSSPFGPGGDSNQPQHF. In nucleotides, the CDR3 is TGTGCCAGCAGTTCCCCCTTTGGGCCCGGCGGAGATAGCAATCAGCCCCAGCATTTT. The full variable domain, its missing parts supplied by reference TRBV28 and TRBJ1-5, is DVKVTQSSRYLVKRTGEKVFLECVQDMDHENMFWYRQDPGLGLRLIYFSYDVKMKEKGDIPEGYSVSREKKERFSLILESASTNQTSMYLCASSSPFGPGGDSNQPQHFGDGTRLSIL.

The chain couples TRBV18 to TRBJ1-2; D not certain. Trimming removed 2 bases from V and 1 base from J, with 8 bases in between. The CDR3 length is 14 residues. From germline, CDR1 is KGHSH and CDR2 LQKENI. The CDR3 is CASSPSTDNYGYTF. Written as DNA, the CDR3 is TGTGCCAGCTCACCATCGACGGATAACTATGGCTACACCTTC.

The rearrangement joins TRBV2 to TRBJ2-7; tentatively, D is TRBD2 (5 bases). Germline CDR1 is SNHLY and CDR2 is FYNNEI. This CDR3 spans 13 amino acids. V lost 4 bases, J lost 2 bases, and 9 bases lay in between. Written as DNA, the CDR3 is TGTGCCAGCAGTGTGCAGCGGACCTACGAGCAGTACTTC. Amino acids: CASSVQRTYEQYF.

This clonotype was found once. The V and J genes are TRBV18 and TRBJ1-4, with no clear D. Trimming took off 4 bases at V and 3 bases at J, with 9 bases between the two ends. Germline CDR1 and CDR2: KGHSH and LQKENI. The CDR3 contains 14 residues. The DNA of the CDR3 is TGTGCCAGCTCACTTCGTGGGCCTAATGAAAAACTGTTTTTT. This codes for CASSLRGPNEKLFF.

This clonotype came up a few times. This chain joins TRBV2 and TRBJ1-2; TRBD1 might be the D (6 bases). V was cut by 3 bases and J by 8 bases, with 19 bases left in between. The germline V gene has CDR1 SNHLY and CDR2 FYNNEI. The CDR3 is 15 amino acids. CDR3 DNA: TGTGCCAGCAGTGAGAGAAACACAGGACAGAGGGGCTACACCTTC. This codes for CASSERNTGQRGYTF.

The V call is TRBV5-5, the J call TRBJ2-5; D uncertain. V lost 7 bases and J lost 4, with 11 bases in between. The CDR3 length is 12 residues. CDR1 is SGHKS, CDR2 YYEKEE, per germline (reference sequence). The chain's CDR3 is CASGPSLETQYF. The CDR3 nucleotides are TGTGCCAGCGGCCCATCCCTAGAGACCCAGTACTTC.

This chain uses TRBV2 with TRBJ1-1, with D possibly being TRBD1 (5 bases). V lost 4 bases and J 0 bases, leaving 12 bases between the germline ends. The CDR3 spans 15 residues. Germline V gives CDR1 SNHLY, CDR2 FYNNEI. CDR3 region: CASSVSTALNTEAFF. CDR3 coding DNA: TGTGCCAGCAGTGTATCGACAGCTTTGAACACTGAAGCTTTCTTT.

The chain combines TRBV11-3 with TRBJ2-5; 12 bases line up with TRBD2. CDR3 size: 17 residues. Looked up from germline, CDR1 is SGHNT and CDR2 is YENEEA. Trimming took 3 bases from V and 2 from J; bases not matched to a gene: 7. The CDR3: CASSLVLAGGKQETQYF. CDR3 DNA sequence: TGTGCCAGCAGCTTGGTTCTAGCGGGAGGGAAACAAGAGACCCAGTACTTC.

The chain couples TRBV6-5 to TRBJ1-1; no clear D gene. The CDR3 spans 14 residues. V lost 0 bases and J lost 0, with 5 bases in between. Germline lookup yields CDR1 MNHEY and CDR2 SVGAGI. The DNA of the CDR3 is TGTGCCAGCAGTTACTCCGGGGTGAACACTGAAGCTTTCTTT. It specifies CASSYSGVNTEAFF.